The 6 T cell receptor beta chains below come from one sample, sequenced in a study of CD8 T cells in ankylosing spondylitis (dated by TCRdb to about 2017). Library generation was performed with 5' RACE. The instrument given in TCRdb is Illumina HiSeq 2500. The public reads were reanalyzed by TCRdb: fastp trimming at Q25, MiXCR alignment, in-frame beta chains only. Rows are unified per CDR3 protein, each entry keeping the most common DNA and genes. For this sample the table gives 150,000 to 200,000 distinct CDR3 sequences, of which over 10% were detected only once. Clones ranked in the top ten supply 9.5% to 12% of the sample. Sequencing was performed on blood, either unsorted or a sorted T cell fraction (not recorded which). The receptor set was obtained from a female donor with ankylosing spondylitis or in good health (not recorded which).

In its sample, this clonotype was seen many times. V is TRBV11-2 and J is TRBJ1-5, with a possible D match to TRBD1 (5 bases). Germline V gives CDR1 SGHAT, CDR2 FQNNGV. V was trimmed by 2 bases and J by 0 bases, leaving 14 bases between them. The CDR3 runs 17 residues. The CDR3 DNA sequence: TGTGCCAGCAGCTTAAATCAGGGAGGAAATAGCAATCAGCCCCAGCATTTT. It encodes CASSLNQGGNSNQPQHF.

V and J are TRBV28 and TRBJ1-5; D gene uncertain. Trimming left V 6 bases short and J 2 bases short, with 11 bases between. Germline V gene sequence: CDR1 MDHEN, CDR2 SYDVKM. The CDR3 has 14 amino acids. The CDR3 nucleotides read TGTGCCAGCAGGAGGGTGGAGGGCAATCAGCCCCAGCATTTT. Protein sequence: CASRRVEGNQPQHF.

For this clonotype: This may be a read error: a much more frequent sequence differs by one nucleotide. This rearrangement joins TRBV6-5 to TRBJ2-3, with D tentatively TRBD1 (5 bases). Germline values: CDR1 MNHEY, CDR2 SVGAGI. This CDR3 is 13 amino acids long. Written as DNA, the CDR3 is TGTGCCAGCAATTACAGGTTCACAGATACGCAGTATTTT. Translated, it gives CASNYRFTDTQYF.

This clonotype was seen a handful of times. The rearrangement uses TRBV20-1 and TRBJ2-7, with a tentative D call TRBD1 (7 bases). V lost 6 bases and J lost 4, with 16 bases in between. There are 13 residues in the CDR3. In germline, CDR1 is DFQATT, CDR2 SNEGSKA (reference sequence). CDR3 amino acids: CSARGDRLYEQYF. CDR3 in DNA: TGCAGTGCCAGGGGGGACAGACTATACGAGCAGTACTTC.

V usage is TRBV9 and J usage is TRBJ2-1, with TRBD2 matching 8 bases. The CDR3 consists of 17 residues. Trimming took 3 bases from V and 0 from J; bases not matched to a gene: 8. Germline-derived CDR1 and CDR2 are SGDLS and YYNGEE. The CDR3 nucleotides are TGTGCCAGCAGCGCACCCACGGGGGGGCACTCCTACAATGAGCAGTTCTTC. Its protein product is CASSAPTGGHSYNEQFF.

The chain links TRBV20-1 to TRBJ1-1; D is unresolved. CDR1 and CDR2 (germline): DFQATT, SNEGSKA (reference sequence). V dropped 5 bases and J dropped 6 bases, with 16 bases sitting between them. CDR3 size: 13 residues. CDR3 amino acids: CSAVGGYDAEAFF. The CDR3 DNA reads TGCAGTGCTGTTGGTGGGTATGACGCTGAAGCTTTCTTT.